The TCR beta chain under discussion was sequenced for a study of PD-1 blockade in classical Hodgkin lymphoma. Study details: Nivolumab dosing for patients was 3 mg/kg, administered intravenously every 2 weeks.

With regard to this clone: What it binds is unknown.

Sequenced by immunoSEQ multiplex PCR; TCRdb stores in-frame clones only, minus some. This table has more than 20,000 clones, roughly 75% appearing once. Each of the patients experienced relapse following autologous stem cell transplantation, and their brentuximab vedotin exposure differed. Study conclusions and caveats: CD4+ but not CD8+ TCR diversity rose significantly by C4D1. Diminished baseline TCR diversity has been reported in newly diagnosed patients relative to healthy donors. Exclusion was the outcome for patients who began nivolumab under 1 year after ASCT.

V dropped 6 bases and J dropped 3; count of bases not matched to a gene: 12. Germline V gene lookup returns CDR1 KGHSH and CDR2 LQKENI. This CDR3 comprises 17 residues. The chain links TRBV18 to TRBJ2-2, with 8 positions matching TRBD2. The sample in question was peripheral blood mononuclear cells (PBMCs), obtained before the second cycle of nivolumab. The sequence was obtained from a human donor with classical Hodgkin lymphoma. CDR3 coding DNA: TGTGCCAGCTCTCAGCTCCCCGGGACTAGGGACACCGGGGAGCTGTTTTTT. It encodes CASSQLPGTRDTGELFF.